The 30 T cell receptor beta chains below were found in one sample sequenced in a study of CD8+ T cells in alopecia areata. The treatment here: oral pan-JAK inhibitor, 5-10 mg twice daily. TCR sequencing used cDNA made by reverse transcription of extracted RNA. Measured with immunoSEQ multiplex PCR; TCRdb has only the in-frame clones, and not every one. The sample lists approximately 210,000 clones, more than 55% occurring once. This sample comprised CD4+ T cells sorted from blood, obtained at week 44, from a patient treated with tofacitinib. The origin of the receptors is a human donor with alopecia areata.

This clone was detected only once. This chain joins TRBV5-4 and TRBJ2-3; 7 bases agree with TRBD1. This CDR3 has 15 amino acids. Per germline, CDR1 SGHNT and CDR2 YYREEE (reference sequence). Germline trimming cut 4 bases from V and 1 base from J; bases unmatched to any gene: 6. The CDR3 reads CASSPETGGTDTQYF. DNA of the CDR3: TGTGCCAGCAGCCCCGAAACAGGGGGCACAGATACGCAGTATTTT.

The chain has TRBV29-1 and TRBJ1-1, with D possibly TRBD1 on 5 matching bases. CDR3 length: 13 amino acids. Per germline, CDR1 SQVTM and CDR2 ANQGSEA. V was clipped by 7 bases and J by 6 bases, with 18 bases between them. The DNA of the CDR3 is TGCAGCGGGGGCGGCAGTGTTGTTGCTGAAGCTTTCTTT. Its protein product is CSGGGSVVAEAFF. Combining the CDR3 with reference TRBV29-1 and TRBJ1-1 gives the whole variable domain SAVISQKPSRDICQRGTSLTIQCQVDSQVTMMFWYRQQPGQSLTLIATANQGSEATYESGFVIDKFPISRPNLTFSTLTVSNMSPEDSSIYLCSGGGSVVAEAFFGQGTRLTVV.

The chain combines TRBV6-1 with TRBJ1-2; maybe TRBD1 (5 bases). CDR3 length: 15 residues. Germline loops: CDR1 MNHNS, CDR2 SASEGT. With 2 bases removed from V and 4 bases from J, the gap between germline ends came to 14 bases. CDR3 loop: CASSEFSQGSYGYTF. Here the CDR3 DNA reads TGTGCCAGCAGTGAATTTTCCCAGGGAAGCTATGGCTACACCTTC.

The chain recombines TRBV29-1 with TRBJ2-7, with D unresolved. Germline CDR1 and CDR2: SQVTM and ANQGSEA. The germline V and J ends were trimmed by 1 base and 3 bases, with 10 bases remaining between them. The CDR3 runs to 13 residues. This chain's CDR3 is CSVEGVRDYEQYF. The DNA of the CDR3 is TGCAGCGTTGAAGGCGTCAGAGACTACGAGCAGTACTTC.

This clone was observed once. The chain employs TRBV29-1 and TRBJ1-1, with D possibly matching TRBD1 (6 bases). This CDR3 is built from 13 residues. V dropped 4 bases and J dropped 3 bases, with 12 bases sitting between them. The germline V gene has CDR1 SQVTM and CDR2 ANQGSEA. CDR3 DNA: TGCAGCGTTGGGTCAGGGGTAGACACTGAAGCTTTCTTT. Amino acid sequence: CSVGSGVDTEAFF.

The chain uses TRBV29-1 and TRBJ2-4, with 9 bases fitting TRBD1. The germline CDR1 and CDR2 sequences are SQVTM and ANQGSEA. V shed 6 bases, J shed 0 bases, and the junction held 3 bases outside the gene matches. This CDR3 contains 14 residues. CDR3 loop: CSVSTGGAKNIQYF. CDR3 in DNA: TGCAGCGTCTCGACAGGGGGAGCCAAAAACATTCAGTACTTC. The full variable domain, with the rest looked up from reference TRBV29-1 and TRBJ2-4, is SAVISQKPSRDICQRGTSLTIQCQVDSQVTMMFWYRQQPGQSLTLIATANQGSEATYESGFVIDKFPISRPNLTFSTLTVSNMSPEDSSIYLCSVSTGGAKNIQYFGAGTRLSVL.

About this clone itself: At the DNA level, this CDR3 is encoded by other sequences in the same sample as well. This sequence joins TRBV30 and TRBJ1-5, with no clear D. Germline CDR1 is GTSNPN and CDR2 is SVGIG (reference sequence). The CDR3 is 14 amino acids. Trimming cost V 0 bases and J 1 base, with 7 bases left between them. The CDR3 sequence is CAWSVRGSNQPQHF. The CDR3 DNA reads as TGTGCCTGGAGTGTCCGTGGAAGCAATCAGCCCCAGCATTTT. Looking up the rest from reference TRBV30 and TRBJ1-5 gives the full variable domain: SQTIHQWPATLVQPVGSPLSLECTVEGTSNPNLYWYRQAAGRGLQLLFYSVGIGQISSEVPQNLSASRPQDRQFILSSKKLLLSDSGFYLCAWSVRGSNQPQHFGDGTRLSIL.

This clone occurred once. The chain uses TRBV29-1 and TRBJ1-2; tentatively, D is TRBD1 (5 bases). With 6 bases removed from V and 4 bases from J, the gap between germline ends came to 15 bases. CDR1 and CDR2 from the germline V gene are SQVTM and ANQGSEA. CDR3 length equals 13 residues. The DNA for the CDR3 is TGCAGCGTATCAGGGTCTTGGGGCTATGGCTACACCTTC. Its translation: CSVSGSWGYGYTF.

The rearrangement links TRBV10-3 to TRBJ2-2, with D hard to call. With 3 bases removed from V and 1 base from J, the gap between germline ends came to 6 bases. The CDR3 is 14 residues long. Germline loops: CDR1 ENHRY, CDR2 SYGVKD. In DNA, the CDR3 is TGTGCCATCAGTGAAAAGCAGAACACCGGGGAGCTGTTTTTT. This encodes CAISEKQNTGELFF.

Here the CDR3 DNA reads TGTGCCAGCAGTGTTCCCTTGGGGATTCAGTACTTC. It translates to CASSVPLGIQYF. The chain employs TRBV25-1 and TRBJ2-4; D gene ambiguous. V shed 4 bases and J shed 10 bases, with 11 bases lying between them. CDR3 length: 12 amino acids. Germline CDR1 reads MGHDK; CDR2 reads SYGVNS.

In its sample, this clone was seen many times. The chain couples TRBV18 to TRBJ2-1, with 8 bases identical to TRBD2. The CDR3 has 18 amino acids. V lost 1 base and J lost 4; bases outside the gene matches: 12. From germline, CDR1 is KGHSH and CDR2 LQKENI. The CDR3 reads CASSPRAPSGGPYNEQFF. The CDR3 DNA is TGTGCCAGCTCACCACGCGCGCCCAGCGGGGGACCGTACAATGAGCAGTTCTTC.

The genes are TRBV30 and TRBJ1-6, with TRBD1 as a possible D gene (5 bases). The length of the CDR3 is 13 residues. Germline CDR1 reads GTSNPN; CDR2 reads SVGIG (reference sequence). Trimming left V 1 base short and J 9 bases short, with 10 bases between. The CDR3 coding sequence is TGTGCCTGGAGTGGGGACCTATTTTCACCCCTCCACTTT. Residues: CAWSGDLFSPLHF.

This chain uses TRBV5-1 with TRBJ2-7; possible D gene TRBD2, 5 bases. The V gene lost 4 bases and the J gene lost 7 bases, with 12 bases spanning the gap. CDR1 and CDR2 from the germline V gene are SGHRS and YFSETQ. This CDR3 has 12 residues. CDR3 amino acids: CASSPGSREQYF. CDR3 DNA: TGCGCCAGCAGCCCGGGATCGCGGGAGCAGTACTTC.

V is TRBV30 and J is TRBJ2-3, with unresolved D. Trimming shortened V by 1 base and J by 4 bases, and 9 bases separated the two germline ends. CDR3 length: 13 amino acids. Germline assignment: CDR1 GTSNPN and CDR2 SVGIG (reference sequence). The CDR3, as DNA: TGTGCCTGGAGTGAGACGGCGGCAGATACGCAGTATTTT. Its protein is CAWSETAADTQYF. The variable domain in full, with the rest retrieved from reference TRBV30 and TRBJ2-3, is SQTIHQWPATLVQPVGSPLSLECTVEGTSNPNLYWYRQAAGRGLQLLFYSVGIGQISSEVPQNLSASRPQDRQFILSSKKLLLSDSGFYLCAWSETAADTQYFGPGTRLTVL.

The chain recombines TRBV18 with TRBJ1-2; 8 nucleotides align to TRBD1. The CDR3 length is 13 residues. Germline V gene lookup returns CDR1 KGHSH and CDR2 LQKENI. J was trimmed by 7 bases and V by 3 bases; bases with no gene match: 4. The CDR3 loop reads CASSPGTGLGYTF. In nucleotides, the CDR3 is TGTGCCAGCTCACCGGGGACAGGACTTGGCTACACCTTC.

This clone was picked up a small number of times. V and J are TRBV29-1 and TRBJ1-2; tentatively, D is TRBD1 (5 bases). Between the trimmed V and J ends, which lost 7 bases and 4 bases, there was a span of 13 bases. This CDR3 region has 12 residues. Per the germline V gene, CDR1 is SQVTM and CDR2 is ANQGSEA. The CDR3 sequence: CSAGGTSYGYTF. In DNA form, the CDR3 reads TGCAGCGCCGGGGGGACTTCCTATGGCTACACCTTC.

The chain carries TRBV30 and TRBJ2-2, with 7 bases lining up with TRBD1. The junction had 6 bases not matched to a gene; V was cut back by 4 bases and J by 7 bases. CDR1 and CDR2 from the germline V gene are GTSNPN and SVGIG (reference sequence). The CDR3 is 13 amino acids. This CDR3 reads CAWKSGGNGELFF. In DNA, the CDR3 is TGTGCCTGGAAGTCAGGGGGAAACGGGGAGCTGTTTTTT.

The chain links TRBV7-9 to TRBJ1-2; TRBD1 matches at 7 bases. With V trimmed by 4 bases and J by 4 bases, 9 bases remained unmatched. The CDR3 consists of 15 residues. Germline V lookup: CDR1 SEHNR, CDR2 FQNEAQ (reference sequence). The CDR3 coding sequence is TGTGCCAGCAGCTCAAACACAGGGACAGTCTATGGCTACACCTTC. Encoded protein: CASSSNTGTVYGYTF.

This clone has just one count. This CDR3 is CAISESNRGRNQPQHF. CDR3 in DNA: TGTGCCATCAGTGAGTCGAACCGGGGACGGAATCAGCCCCAGCATTTT. The rearrangement joins TRBV10-3 to TRBJ1-5; D may be TRBD1 (5 bases). V dropped 0 bases and J dropped 4 bases, with 13 bases sitting between them. CDR1 is ENHRY, CDR2 SYGVKD, per germline. CDR3 length equals 16 residues.

The rearrangement joins TRBV2 to TRBJ2-7, with D perhaps matching TRBD1 (6 bases). Trimming left V 10 bases short and J 6 bases short, with 19 bases between. The CDR3 runs 13 residues. The germline V gene encodes CDR1 SNHLY and CDR2 FYNNEI. This chain's CDR3 is CATLRDTSGEQYF. CDR3 coding DNA: TGTGCCACCCTTAGGGACACCTCCGGCGAGCAGTACTTC.

The sample holds one count of this clone. V gene TRBV10-2 combines with J gene TRBJ1-2, with D unresolved. V was pared by 3 bases and J by 8 bases, with 19 bases between. The germline CDR1 and CDR2 sequences are WSHSY and SAAADI. The CDR3 contains 15 residues. The CDR3 loop reads CASSDGDGVFRGYTF. In DNA form, the CDR3 reads TGCGCCAGCAGTGATGGCGACGGGGTTTTTCGGGGCTACACCTTC.

CDR3 in DNA: TGTGCCAGCAGCCAAGTTTACCCCCCTAGCACAGATACGCAGTATTTT. This translates into CASSQVYPPSTDTQYF. The chain joins TRBV14 to TRBJ2-3; no definite D call. In germline, CDR1 is SGHDN, CDR2 FVKESK. V was cut by 1 base and J by 0 bases, with 11 bases left in between. The CDR3 is made up of 16 amino acids.

This clone was counted only a few times. The chain is built from TRBV4-3 and TRBJ2-4; no reliable D call. Trimming removed 0 bases from V and 0 bases from J, with 9 bases in between. The CDR3 is made up of 16 amino acids. The germline V gene has CDR1 LGHNA and CDR2 YSLEER. CDR3 region: CASSQDLLGAKNIQYF. For the CDR3, the DNA is TGCGCCAGCAGCCAAGATCTATTGGGAGCCAAAAACATTCAGTACTTC.

The V call is TRBV19, the J call TRBJ2-6; D remains unclear. Per germline, CDR1 LNHDA and CDR2 SQIVND (reference sequence). The CDR3 spans 16 residues. The germline V and J ends were trimmed by 2 bases and 1 base, with 9 bases remaining between them. The CDR3 sequence is CASSIKSRSGANVLTF. CDR3 in DNA: TGTGCCAGTAGTATAAAATCCAGATCTGGGGCCAACGTCCTGACTTTC.

This chain uses TRBV7-6 with TRBJ2-2, with D uncertain. In germline, CDR1 is SGHVS, CDR2 FNYEAQ. CDR3 size: 15 residues. Trimming took 2 bases from V and 0 from J, leaving 7 bases between them. Written as DNA, the CDR3 is TGTGCCAGCAGCTTACGGCCGACGAACACCGGGGAGCTGTTTTTT. Translating gives CASSLRPTNTGELFF.

This rearrangement joins TRBV30 to TRBJ2-3; D is possibly TRBD2 (6 bases). V lost 5 bases and J lost 6, with 21 bases in between. Germline CDR1 is GTSNPN and CDR2 is SVGIG (reference sequence). The CDR3 is 15 amino acids. CDR3 nucleotide sequence: TGTGCCTGGTGTACGGAGGGCCCATCTGTGGATACGCAGTATTTT. Its protein product is CAWCTEGPSVDTQYF.

This chain links TRBV23-1 with TRBJ1-2, with 7 bases aligning to TRBD1. TRBV23-1 is designated an ORF whose function remains uncertain. The V gene end was trimmed by 6 bases and the J gene end by 8 bases; junction bases not matched to a gene: 6. The CDR3 loop spans 12 amino acids. CDR3: CASRKTGEGYTF. The CDR3 nucleotides are TGCGCCAGCAGAAAAACAGGGGAGGGCTACACCTTC.

This clone was seen only a few times. The chain has TRBV15 and TRBJ2-7; D ambiguous. Germline CDR1 reads LNHNV; CDR2 reads YYDKDF (reference sequence). The CDR3 has 14 residues. Trimming removed 1 base at V and 1 base at J, with 8 bases between. The CDR3 sequence is CATSRGVGSYEQYF. The DNA for the CDR3 is TGTGCCACCAGCAGAGGAGTAGGGTCCTACGAGCAGTACTTC.

This clone was picked up a small number of times. The chain joins TRBV29-1 to TRBJ2-1, with D tentatively TRBD1 (6 bases). The CDR3 has 12 residues. Germline CDR1 reads SQVTM; CDR2 reads ANQGSEA. V was pared by 4 bases and J by 3 bases, with 7 bases between. DNA for the CDR3: TGCAGCGTTGGGGACAACTACAATGAGCAGTTCTTC. This codes for CSVGDNYNEQFF.

This clone was picked up a small number of times. The J gene is TRBJ1-6, the V gene TRBV27; perhaps TRBD1 as D (6 bases). The CDR3 is made up of 14 amino acids. The V end was cut by 5 bases, the J end by 7 bases, with 12 bases between. The germline V gene encodes CDR1 MNHEY and CDR2 SMNVEV (reference sequence). CDR3 in amino acids: CASSPDRINSPLHF. The DNA for the CDR3 is TGTGCCAGCAGTCCCGACAGGATAAATTCACCCCTCCACTTT.